This T cell receptor (beta chain) was profiled in a study of blood T cell repertoires in COVID-19. This clone has only a few counts. The germline V and J ends were trimmed by 2 bases and 0 bases, with 14 bases remaining between them. The V gene's germline CDR1 is SGHNT and CDR2 YENEEA. There are 18 residues in the CDR3. The method was immunoSEQ multiplex PCR; TCRdb's version includes in-frame clones alone and lacks a portion of them. Here the sample spans about 300,000 clones, nearly 90% being singletons. The chain carries TRBV11-3 and TRBJ1-6; D is unclear. The receptor comes from a woman between 18 and 30 years old with acute COVID-19. Specimen: PBMCs or T cells enriched from blood (not recorded which). The CDR3 here is CASSLNQAGSSYNSPLHF. DNA for the CDR3: TGTGCCAGCAGCTTAAATCAGGCAGGCAGCTCCTATAATTCACCCCTCCACTTT.